These 22 T cell receptor beta chains were sequenced from one sample in a study of T cell repertoires in cytomegalovirus infection. Via MiXCR, TCRdb re-called the reads, giving one row per CDR3 protein. The table shows about a million distinct CDR3 sequences, with roughly 30% occurring only once. Antigen specificity for these receptors is unknown. Sequencing was performed on cultured CD8+ T cells from PBMCs, taken from culture after CMV antigen stimulation. The receptor set was obtained from a human donor in good health (CMV status not recorded). Some clones in this sample may be carry-over from other donors' samples.

This clonotype was recorded at least ten times. The V gene is TRBV7-8, the J gene TRBJ2-6; D gene unclear. CDR1 SGHVS and CDR2 FQNEAQ come from the germline V gene. V was shortened by 5 bases and J by 0 bases, with 8 bases between the two germline ends. The CDR3 sequence is 15 residues long. The DNA for the CDR3 is TGTGCCAGCAGCCGAGAGTACTCTGGGGCCAACGTCCTGACTTTC. It translates to CASSREYSGANVLTF.

This clonotype was seen at least ten times. This chain connects TRBV7-9 to TRBJ1-2; 10 positions agree with TRBD1. The CDR3 is 20 residues long. Germline trimming cut 5 bases from V and 6 bases from J; bases unmatched to any gene: 24. Germline CDR1 SEHNR, CDR2 FQNEAQ (reference sequence). CDR3 bases: TGTGCCAGCAGCGAATTATCCCAACCGGGACAGGGGCTGGGGGACCATGGCTACACCTTC. Translated, it gives CASSELSQPGQGLGDHGYTF. Full variable domain (missing parts from reference TRBV7-9 and TRBJ1-2): DTGVSQNPRHKITKRGQNVTFRCDPISEHNRLYWYRQTLGQGPEFLTYFQNEAQLEKSRLLSDRFSAERPKGSFSTLEIQRTEQGDSAMYLCASSELSQPGQGLGDHGYTFGSGTRLTVV.

This clonotype was counted only a few times. The chain recombines TRBV6-2 or TRBV6-3 with TRBJ1-5; 9 bases match TRBD1. Germline CDR1 MNHEY, CDR2 SVGEGT. With 2 bases clipped from V and 7 bases from J, the junction kept 9 bases outside the gene matches. The CDR3 consists of 16 residues. CDR3 DNA: TGTGCCAGCAGTTACAGACCGACAGGGGGGAGCCAGCCCCAGCATTTT. Its protein is CASSYRPTGGSQPQHF.

The gene calls are TRBV2 and TRBJ2-1; D unclear. CDR3 size: 12 residues. The germline gives CDR1 SNHLY, CDR2 FYNNEI. Trimming removed 1 base at V and 8 bases at J, with 6 bases between. The CDR3 loop is CASSEEIDEQFF. For the CDR3, the DNA is TGTGCCAGCAGTGAAGAAATTGATGAGCAGTTCTTC.

The rearrangement links TRBV7-9 to TRBJ2-3; D call uncertain. This CDR3 contains 15 residues. With 1 base removed from V and 0 bases from J, the gap between germline ends came to 8 bases. Germline V gives CDR1 SEHNR, CDR2 FQNEAQ (reference sequence). CDR3 nucleotide sequence: TGTGCCAGCAGCTTAGTGGCGATGAGCACAGATACGCAGTATTTT. It yields the protein CASSLVAMSTDTQYF.

This clonotype has a single count. The CDR3 bases are TGCAGTGCTAGAGATCTCAAGGGGCTGGCCAAAAACATTCAGTACTTC. This gives the protein CSARDLKGLAKNIQYF. The rearrangement links TRBV20-1 to TRBJ2-4, with D possibly matching TRBD1 (5 bases). Germline V gene data show CDR1 as DFQATT and CDR2 as SNEGSKA (reference sequence). The V gene lost 0 bases and the J gene lost 1 base, with 13 bases spanning the gap. The CDR3 has 16 residues.

V gene TRBV6-6 combines with J gene TRBJ2-3; D call uncertain. Deletions cut 5 bases from V and 0 bases from J, with 12 bases between. The CDR3 spans 15 residues. CDR1 is MNHNY and CDR2 is SVGAGI in the germline V gene (reference sequence). This CDR3 is CASSRTVGSTDTQYF. The CDR3 DNA reads as TGTGCCAGCAGTCGGACGGTGGGAAGCACAGATACGCAGTATTTT.

This rearrangement joins TRBV11-1 to TRBJ1-6, with no clear D. The germline CDR1 and CDR2 sequences are SGHAT and FQDESV (reference sequence). The CDR3 has 14 amino acids. The V end lost 6 bases, the J end lost 9 bases, and 15 bases lay between the germline ends. The CDR3 sequence: CASRSGSAPSPLHF. CDR3 DNA sequence: TGTGCCAGCAGGTCCGGGAGTGCTCCTTCACCCCTCCACTTT.

The V call is TRBV28, the J call TRBJ1-1, with TRBD1 identical over 7 bases. Trimming took 5 bases from V and 4 from J; bases not matched to a gene: 10. The CDR3 consists of 15 residues. Germline V gene lookup returns CDR1 MDHEN and CDR2 SYDVKM. As DNA, the CDR3 is TGTGCCAGCAGTAGCAACAGGGGTCTCTCCACTGAAGCTTTCTTT. Its translation: CASSSNRGLSTEAFF.

In its sample, this clonotype was seen many times. This chain joins TRBV7-6 and TRBJ2-2, with D possibly matching TRBD1 (6 bases). The V gene's germline CDR1 is SGHVS and CDR2 FNYEAQ. There are 15 residues in the CDR3. V was pared by 5 bases and J by 6 bases, with 16 bases between. The chain's CDR3 is CASSPQGDEAGELFF. The CDR3 coding sequence is TGTGCCAGCAGCCCACAGGGAGATGAAGCCGGGGAGCTGTTTTTT.

This clonotype showed up many times. The gene calls are TRBV19 and TRBJ1-4, with D uncertain. CDR3 length equals 16 residues. Germline V CDR1 and CDR2: LNHDA, SQIVND (reference sequence). Between the trimmed V and J ends, which lost 5 bases and 0 bases, there was a span of 13 bases. Here the CDR3 DNA reads TGTGCCAGTAGTTGGACTGCGCGGGCAACTAATGAAAAACTGTTTTTT. Its protein is CASSWTARATNEKLFF.

This clonotype was counted only a few times. The chain combines TRBV5-4 with TRBJ2-5; D is ambiguous. The CDR3 sequence is 14 residues long. Trimming shortened V by 4 bases and J by 1 base, and 11 bases separated the two germline ends. Germline V gene sequence: CDR1 SGHNT, CDR2 YYREEE (reference sequence). CDR3 loop: CASSQARTQETQYF. CDR3 nucleotides: TGTGCCAGCAGCCAGGCCAGGACCCAAGAGACCCAGTACTTC.

This sequence joins TRBV7-4 and TRBJ2-2, with D tentatively TRBD1 (6 bases). The CDR3 length is 15 residues. The V end was cut by 3 bases, the J end by 2 bases, with 10 bases between. Germline-derived CDR1 and CDR2 are SGHVT and SQSDAQ. Written as DNA, the CDR3 is TGTGCCAGCAGCTTCGGGACAATAAACACCGGGGAGCTGTTTTTT. The encoded protein is CASSFGTINTGELFF.

The rearrangement uses TRBV6-1 and TRBJ2-7, with 11 bases that match TRBD1. CDR3 length: 15 residues. V gave up 1 base and J gave up 4 bases; unmatched junction bases: 3. Germline CDR1 is MNHNS and CDR2 is SASEGT. As DNA, the CDR3 is TGTGCCAGCAGTGAAGGGGACAGGGGGGTTTACGAGCAGTACTTC. It translates to CASSEGDRGVYEQYF.

The chain combines TRBV12-3 or TRBV12-4 with TRBJ2-1; perhaps TRBD2 as D (5 bases). Between the trimmed V and J ends, which lost 5 bases and 8 bases, there was a span of 16 bases. This CDR3 is built from 14 residues. The CDR3 nucleotides are TGTGCCAGCAGTCGACTGGGTCCGAGGGATGAGCAGTTCTTC. Translating it yields CASSRLGPRDEQFF.

This clonotype was found a few times. The chain is built from TRBV10-3 and TRBJ1-1; no definite D call. Trimming cost V 6 bases and J 0 bases, with 5 bases left between them. CDR3 length: 12 amino acids. CDR1 and CDR2 from the germline V gene are ENHRY and SYGVKD. The CDR3 region has the DNA TGTGCCATCAGGGCAGTGAACACTGAAGCTTTCTTT. It yields the protein CAIRAVNTEAFF.

The CDR3 protein is CASSSQGGGLLDIQYF. The CDR3 DNA follows: TGTGCCAGCAGCTCCCAGGGGGGGGGCCTATTGGACATTCAGTACTTC. V and J are TRBV7-9 and TRBJ2-4; D possibly matches TRBD1 or TRBD2 (7 bases each). This CDR3 region has 16 residues. V lost 4 bases, J lost 8 bases, and 21 bases lay in between. CDR1 is SEHNR and CDR2 is FQNEAQ in the germline V gene (reference sequence). Drawing the rest from reference TRBV7-9 and TRBJ2-4, the complete variable domain is DTGVSQNPRHKITKRGQNVTFRCDPISEHNRLYWYRQTLGQGPEFLTYFQNEAQLEKSRLLSDRFSAERPKGSFSTLEIQRTEQGDSAMYLCASSSQGGGLLDIQYFGAGTRLSVL.

This clonotype was recorded at least ten times. The chain combines TRBV7-9 with TRBJ2-3; D gene uncertain. Deletions cut 5 bases from V and 1 base from J, with 13 bases between. Per germline, CDR1 SEHNR and CDR2 FQNEAQ (reference sequence). This CDR3 spans 15 amino acids. DNA for the CDR3: TGTGCCAGCAGCCCCTTCGGCGGAGGCACAGATACGCAGTATTTT. This encodes CASSPFGGGTDTQYF.

This chain connects TRBV7-8 to TRBJ2-7, with TRBD2 matching over 9 bases. Germline loops: CDR1 SGHVS, CDR2 FQNEAQ. The CDR3 extends over 15 amino acids. Unmatched junction bases numbered 7, after V lost 1 base and J lost 6 bases. CDR3 in amino acids: CASSLVSRGGGEQYF. The DNA of the CDR3 is TGTGCCAGCAGCTTAGTCTCGCGGGGGGGGGGCGAGCAGTACTTC.

This clonotype was counted many times. The rearrangement joins TRBV19 to TRBJ2-2; tentatively, D is TRBD1 (7 bases). Germline V gives CDR1 LNHDA, CDR2 SQIVND (reference sequence). This CDR3 has 14 residues. V gave up 8 bases and J gave up 6 bases, with 16 bases separating them. This CDR3 is CASEASGGSGELFF. The CDR3 nucleotides read TGTGCCAGTGAGGCCTCAGGGGGGTCCGGGGAGCTGTTTTTT. Together with reference TRBV19 and TRBJ2-2, the CDR3 gives the full variable domain: DGGITQSPKYLFRKEGQNVTLSCEQNLNHDAMYWYRQDPGQGLRLIYYSQIVNDFQKGDIAEGYSVSREKKESFPLTVTSAQKNPTAFYLCASEASGGSGELFFGEGSRLTVL.

A single count supports this clonotype. The chain combines TRBV13 with TRBJ2-5; TRBD2 matches at 8 bases. The CDR3 is 19 residues long. Germline V lookup: CDR1 PRHDT, CDR2 FYEKMQ (reference sequence). Trimming took 6 bases from V and 3 from J; bases not matched to a gene: 21. Here the CDR3 DNA reads TGTGCCAGCAGTATTGGGCCCCCGGGACTCGGGGGGGTGAAAGAGACCCAGTACTTC. Translating it yields CASSIGPPGLGGVKETQYF.

This chain uses TRBV28 with TRBJ2-7; 11 positions agree with TRBD2. The CDR3 totals 13 residues. J gave up 6 bases and V 6 bases, and 4 bases lay outside the gene matches. CDR1 MDHEN and CDR2 SYDVKM come from the germline V gene. DNA of the CDR3: TGTGCCAGCAGGCCTAGCGGGGGGACCGAGCAGTACGTC. Translated, it gives CASRPSGGTEQYV.